This T cell receptor beta chain stems from a study of cytomegalovirus exposure and HLA in healthy donors. Primers included in the PCR were 60 Vbeta and 13 Jbeta primers. Method: immunoSEQ multiplex PCR; TCRdb's copy keeps in-frame clones and lacks some. Of approximately 100,000 clones listed, 60% to 80% are singletons. V was cut by 6 bases and J by 2 bases, with 7 bases left in between. The CDR3 is 12 amino acids. Germline lookup yields CDR1 SGHTA and CDR2 FQGTGA. The V call is TRBV7-3, the J call TRBJ1-1; maybe TRBD1 (6 bases). The sequenced material came from PBMCs. The origin of this receptor is a man over 45 in good health and CMV-seropositive. This chain's CDR3 is CASRDSNTEAFF. CDR3 sequence (DNA): TGTGCCAGCAGGGACAGTAACACTGAAGCTTTCTTT.